The 14 T cell receptor beta chains listed next were all sequenced from one sample in a study of blood T cell repertoires in COVID-19. TCRdb keeps only in-frame clones here, not all; method: immunoSEQ multiplex PCR. The sample lists around 200,000 clones, about nine tenths occurring once. The specimen sequenced was peripheral blood. These receptors were obtained from a man in his sixties or seventies with active or convalescent COVID-19.

The chain combines TRBV6-6 with TRBJ1-6; 7 bases are a match to TRBD1. The CDR3 extends over 15 amino acids. V trimming: 2 bases; J trimming: 9 bases; junction bases outside the gene matches: 7. The germline V gene has CDR1 MNHNY and CDR2 SVGAGI (reference sequence). The CDR3 nucleotides read TGTGCCAGCAGTTACACCCAGGGGGTAGGTTCACCCCTCCACTTT. Translating it yields CASSYTQGVGSPLHF.

The V gene is TRBV14, the J gene TRBJ1-4; possibly TRBD1 for D (5 bases). Germline CDR1 is SGHDN and CDR2 is FVKESK. The CDR3 is made up of 15 amino acids. The V end lost 4 bases, the J end lost 3 bases, and 12 bases lay between the germline ends. The CDR3 DNA is TGTGCCAGCAGCCTCCTTGGGGCCTCTAATGAAAAACTGTTTTTT. This codes for CASSLLGASNEKLFF.

DNA for the CDR3: TGTGCCAGCAGTTCCCCAGAGGGAGCGGGAGGTGGCAATGAGCAGTTCTTC. Protein sequence: CASSSPEGAGGGNEQFF. V gene TRBV28 combines with J gene TRBJ2-1; 9 bases fit TRBD2. The germline V gene has CDR1 MDHEN and CDR2 SYDVKM. The CDR3 extends over 17 amino acids. The V segment lost 4 bases and the J segment 6 bases; nucleotides outside the gene matches: 13. The full variable domain, completed using reference TRBV28 and TRBJ2-1, is DVKVTQSSRYLVKRTGEKVFLECVQDMDHENMFWYRQDPGLGLRLIYFSYDVKMKEKGDIPEGYSVSREKKERFSLILESASTNQTSMYLCASSSPEGAGGGNEQFFGPGTRLTVL.

This clone was detected only once. The CDR3 spells CASRPTERGGTEAFF. The CDR3 DNA follows: TGCGCCAGCAGGCCTACAGAGAGAGGGGGTACTGAAGCTTTCTTT. V is TRBV5-1 and J is TRBJ1-1, with a weak D call TRBD1 (6 bases). CDR1 and CDR2 (germline): SGHRS, YFSETQ. This CDR3 region has 15 residues. V lost 5 bases and J 5 bases, leaving 19 bases between the germline ends.

The chain employs TRBV18 and TRBJ1-2; TRBD1 matches 8 bases. Germline V gene lookup returns CDR1 KGHSH and CDR2 LQKENI. The CDR3 is 16 amino acids. J lost 1 base, V lost 5 bases, and 9 bases had no gene match. The DNA for the CDR3 is TGTGCCAGCTCATACACAGGGGGAGAAAATAACTATGGCTACACCTTC. Translation gives CASSYTGGENNYGYTF.

The rearrangement uses TRBV18 and TRBJ1-2; unclear D gene. Looked up from germline, CDR1 is KGHSH and CDR2 is LQKENI. Trimming took 4 bases from V and 6 from J, leaving 12 bases between them. The CDR3 is 13 residues long. CDR3 residues: CASSLQHGDGYTF. The CDR3 DNA reads TGTGCCAGCTCACTGCAGCACGGAGATGGCTACACCTTC.

The rearrangement uses TRBV18 and TRBJ2-2; 7 nucleotides agree with TRBD2. This CDR3 contains 15 residues. V shed 8 bases and J 4 bases; nucleotides not matched to a gene: 10. Germline V gene sequence: CDR1 KGHSH, CDR2 LQKENI. The CDR3 is CASTSASGVTGELFF. As DNA, the CDR3 is TGTGCCAGCACCTCGGCAAGCGGGGTCACCGGGGAGCTGTTTTTT.

The chain links TRBV2 to TRBJ2-3; D may be TRBD2 (5 bases). Per the germline V gene, CDR1 is SNHLY and CDR2 is FYNNEI. V dropped 6 bases and J dropped 3 bases, with 10 bases sitting between them. The CDR3 length is 13 residues. The CDR3 DNA reads as TGTGCCAGCAGGGGAGAGGGAACAGATACGCAGTATTTT. It is translated as CASRGEGTDTQYF. The full variable domain, with the rest looked up from reference TRBV2 and TRBJ2-3, is EPEVTQTPSHQVTQMGQEVILRCVPISNHLYFYWYRQILGQKVEFLVSFYNNEISEKSEIFDDQFSVERPDGSNFTLKIRSTKLEDSAMYFCASRGEGTDTQYFGPGTRLTVL.

V is TRBV29-1 and J is TRBJ1-2, with 7 bases identical to TRBD1. The V segment lost 7 bases and the J segment 8 bases; nucleotides outside the gene matches: 10. Germline values: CDR1 SQVTM, CDR2 ANQGSEA. This CDR3 region has 12 residues. The CDR3 coding sequence is TGCAGCGCCGTAGAGGGGGCATGGGGCTACACCTTC. Its protein product is CSAVEGAWGYTF.

This chain links TRBV12-3 or TRBV12-4 with TRBJ1-1; unclear D gene. Trimming pared 6 bases from V and 1 base from J, leaving 9 bases between. The CDR3 is 13 residues long. This chain's CDR3 is CASRDEGNTEAFF. The CDR3 DNA is TGTGCCAGCAGGGACGAGGGGAACACTGAAGCTTTCTTT.

The chain has TRBV5-1 and TRBJ2-7; 7 bases align to TRBD1. Germline V gene lookup returns CDR1 SGHRS and CDR2 YFSETQ. The CDR3 is made up of 15 amino acids. V lost 5 bases to trimming and J lost 1 base; unmatched junction nucleotides: 9. For the CDR3, the DNA is TGCGCCAGCAGGCCCGGGACAGAGTCTTCCTACGAGCAGTACTTC. It yields the protein CASRPGTESSYEQYF.

V is TRBV15 and J is TRBJ1-2; 8 nucleotides match TRBD1. Germline V gene lookup returns CDR1 LNHNV and CDR2 YYDKDF (reference sequence). With V trimmed by 4 bases and J by 8 bases, 6 bases remained unmatched. The length of the CDR3 is 13 residues. CDR3 region: CATSIRTGTGYTF. CDR3 sequence (DNA): TGTGCCACCAGCATTAGGACAGGGACGGGCTACACCTTC. Looking up the rest from reference TRBV15 and TRBJ1-2 gives the full variable domain: DAMVIQNPRYQVTQFGKPVTLSCSQTLNHNVMYWYQQKSSQAPKLLFHYYDKDFNNEADTPDNFQSRRPNTSFCFLDIRSPGLGDTAMYLCATSIRTGTGYTFGSGTRLTVV.

V is TRBV2 and J is TRBJ1-2, with 9 bases identical to TRBD1. V dropped 8 bases and J dropped 7; count of bases not matched to a gene: 11. The CDR3 is made up of 14 amino acids. Germline CDR1 reads SNHLY; CDR2 reads FYNNEI. CDR3 DNA: TGTGCCAGCCGAGACTTGGGACAGGGCGCTGGCTACACCTTC. Encoded protein: CASRDLGQGAGYTF.

The chain recombines TRBV29-1 with TRBJ2-4, with unresolved D. The germline V gene has CDR1 SQVTM and CDR2 ANQGSEA. Trimming took off 2 bases at V and 7 bases at J, with 9 bases between the two ends. CDR3 length equals 12 residues. The CDR3 here is CSVETALNIQYF. The CDR3 DNA is TGCAGCGTTGAAACAGCTTTGAACATTCAGTACTTC.